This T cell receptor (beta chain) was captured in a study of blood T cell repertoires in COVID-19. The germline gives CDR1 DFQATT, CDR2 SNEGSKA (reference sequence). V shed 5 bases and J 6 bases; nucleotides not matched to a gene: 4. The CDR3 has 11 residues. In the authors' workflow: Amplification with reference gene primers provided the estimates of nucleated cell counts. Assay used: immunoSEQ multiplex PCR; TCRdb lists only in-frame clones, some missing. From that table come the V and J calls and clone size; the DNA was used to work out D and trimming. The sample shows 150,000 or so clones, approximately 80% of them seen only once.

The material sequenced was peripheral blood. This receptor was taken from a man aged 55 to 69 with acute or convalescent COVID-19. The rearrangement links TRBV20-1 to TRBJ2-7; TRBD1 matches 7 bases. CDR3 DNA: TGCAGTGCTTACAGGGGTGGCGAGCAGTACTTC. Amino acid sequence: CSAYRGGEQYF.